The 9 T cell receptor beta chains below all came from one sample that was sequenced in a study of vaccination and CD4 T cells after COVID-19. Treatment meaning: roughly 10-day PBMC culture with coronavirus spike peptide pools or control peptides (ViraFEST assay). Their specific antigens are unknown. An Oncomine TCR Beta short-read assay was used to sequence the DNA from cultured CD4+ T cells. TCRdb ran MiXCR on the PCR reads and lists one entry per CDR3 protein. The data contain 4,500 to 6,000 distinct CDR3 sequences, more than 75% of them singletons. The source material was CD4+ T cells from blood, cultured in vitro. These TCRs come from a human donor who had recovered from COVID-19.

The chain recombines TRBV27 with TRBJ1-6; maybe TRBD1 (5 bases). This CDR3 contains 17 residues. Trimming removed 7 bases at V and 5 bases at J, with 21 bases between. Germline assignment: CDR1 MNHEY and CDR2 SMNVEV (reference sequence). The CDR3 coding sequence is TGTGCCAGCATGGCTCTGAGGGGCTTTCGAAATAATTCACCCCTCCACTTT. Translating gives CASMALRGFRNNSPLHF.

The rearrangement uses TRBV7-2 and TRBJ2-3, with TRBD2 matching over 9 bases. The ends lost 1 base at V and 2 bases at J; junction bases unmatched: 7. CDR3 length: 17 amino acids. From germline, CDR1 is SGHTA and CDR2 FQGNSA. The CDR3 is CASSLGPLAGTTDTQYF. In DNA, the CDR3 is TGTGCCAGCAGCTTAGGTCCCCTAGCGGGAACCACAGATACGCAGTATTTT.

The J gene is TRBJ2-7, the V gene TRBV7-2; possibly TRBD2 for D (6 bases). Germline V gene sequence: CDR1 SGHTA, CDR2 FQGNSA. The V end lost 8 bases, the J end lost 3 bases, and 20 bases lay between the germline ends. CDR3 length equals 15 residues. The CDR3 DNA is TGTGCCAGCGGCACCAGACTAGTACTAAGCTACGAGCAGTACTTC. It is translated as CASGTRLVLSYEQYF.

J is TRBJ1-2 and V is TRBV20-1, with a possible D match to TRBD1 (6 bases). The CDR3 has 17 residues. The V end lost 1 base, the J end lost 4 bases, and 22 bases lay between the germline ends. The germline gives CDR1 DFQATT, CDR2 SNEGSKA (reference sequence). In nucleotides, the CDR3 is TGCAGTGCTAGAGGCGCGGGGGGCGAAACTCGGGGCTATGGCTACACCTTC. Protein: CSARGAGGETRGYGYTF.

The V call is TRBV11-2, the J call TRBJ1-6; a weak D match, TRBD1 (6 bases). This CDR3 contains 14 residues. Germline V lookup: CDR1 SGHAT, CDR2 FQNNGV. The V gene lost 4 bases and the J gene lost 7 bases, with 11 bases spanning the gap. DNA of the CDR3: TGTGCCAGCAGCTGGCGGGACACAAATTCACCCCTCCACTTT. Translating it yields CASSWRDTNSPLHF. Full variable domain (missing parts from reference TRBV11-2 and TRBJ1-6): EAGVAQSPRYKIIEKRQSVAFWCNPISGHATLYWYQQILGQGPKLLIQFQNNGVVDDSQLPKDRFSAERLKGVDSTLKIQPAKLEDSAVYLCASSWRDTNSPLHFGNGTRLTVT.

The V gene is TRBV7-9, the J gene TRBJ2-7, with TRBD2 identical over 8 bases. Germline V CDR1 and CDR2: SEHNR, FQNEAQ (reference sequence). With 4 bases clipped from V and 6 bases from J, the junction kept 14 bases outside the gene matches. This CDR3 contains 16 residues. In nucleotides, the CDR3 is TGTGCCAGCAGCTGGGGGCCTAGCGGGTACTCTCGCGAGCAGTACTTC. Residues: CASSWGPSGYSREQYF.

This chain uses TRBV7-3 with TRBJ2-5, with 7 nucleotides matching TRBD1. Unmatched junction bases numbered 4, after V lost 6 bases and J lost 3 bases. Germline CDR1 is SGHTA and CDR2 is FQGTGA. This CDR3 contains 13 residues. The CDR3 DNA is TGTGCCAGCAGTTTTGACAGGGAAGAGACCCAGTACTTC. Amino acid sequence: CASSFDREETQYF.

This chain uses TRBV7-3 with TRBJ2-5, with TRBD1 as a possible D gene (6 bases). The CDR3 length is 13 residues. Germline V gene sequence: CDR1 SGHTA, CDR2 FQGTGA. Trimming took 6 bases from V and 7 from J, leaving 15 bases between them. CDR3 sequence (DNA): TGTGCCAGCAGTCAAACAGGGATGGGGACCCAGTACTTC. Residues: CASSQTGMGTQYF.

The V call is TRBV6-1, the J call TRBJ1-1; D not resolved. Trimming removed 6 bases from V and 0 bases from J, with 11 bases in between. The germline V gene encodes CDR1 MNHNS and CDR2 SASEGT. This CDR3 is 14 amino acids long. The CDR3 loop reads CASRFNNMNTEAFF. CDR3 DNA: TGTGCCAGCAGGTTTAATAACATGAACACTGAAGCTTTCTTT.